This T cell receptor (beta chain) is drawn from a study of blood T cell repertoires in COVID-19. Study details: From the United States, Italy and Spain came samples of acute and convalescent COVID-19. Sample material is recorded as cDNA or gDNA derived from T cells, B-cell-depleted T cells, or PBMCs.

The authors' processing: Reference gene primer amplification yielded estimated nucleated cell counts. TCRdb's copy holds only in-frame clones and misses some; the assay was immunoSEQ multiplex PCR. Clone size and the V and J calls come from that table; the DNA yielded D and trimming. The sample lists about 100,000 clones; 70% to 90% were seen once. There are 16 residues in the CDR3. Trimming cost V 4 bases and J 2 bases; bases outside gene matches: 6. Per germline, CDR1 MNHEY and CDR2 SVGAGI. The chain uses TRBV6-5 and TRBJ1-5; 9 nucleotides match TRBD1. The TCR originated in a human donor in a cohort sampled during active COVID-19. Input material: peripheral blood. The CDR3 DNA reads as TGTGCCAGCAGTTCACCCCGGGACAGGGGCAATCAGCCCCAGCATTTT. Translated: CASSSPRDRGNQPQHF.